The 32 T cell receptor beta chains below come from one sample, sequenced in a study of cytomegalovirus exposure and HLA in healthy donors. PCR involved 60 Vbeta and 13 Jbeta primers. Sequencing was performed with immunoSEQ multiplex PCR; in TCRdb, only in-frame clones are kept and a portion is missing. The table shows 150,000 to 200,000 clones, with more than 65% occurring only once. Sequenced input: PBMCs. These receptors came from a young woman in good health and CMV-seropositive.

This chain joins TRBV10-3 and TRBJ1-5; 8 nucleotides agree with TRBD1. In germline, CDR1 is ENHRY, CDR2 SYGVKD. The V and J ends lost 6 bases and 7 bases, in that order; junction bases with no gene match: 8. This CDR3 spans 14 amino acids. The CDR3 nucleotides are TGTGCCATCAGGGAGACAGGGGAAGGCCAGCCCCAGCATTTT. It specifies CAIRETGEGQPQHF.

This chain connects TRBV6-5 to TRBJ2-7; maybe TRBD1 (6 bases). Trimming took 6 bases from V and 2 from J, leaving 17 bases between them. Germline-derived CDR1 and CDR2 are MNHEY and SVGAGI. This CDR3 is 15 amino acids long. The chain's CDR3 is CASRSLRDIAYEQYF. The CDR3 coding sequence is TGTGCCAGCAGGTCCCTCCGGGACATAGCCTACGAGCAGTACTTC.

This chain joins TRBV7-9 and TRBJ1-1, with D hard to call. CDR3 length: 13 amino acids. The germline V gene has CDR1 SEHNR and CDR2 FQNEAQ (reference sequence). V lost 7 bases to trimming and J lost 4 bases, with 13 bases between them. This CDR3 reads CASTFAEITEAFF. The CDR3 DNA follows: TGTGCCAGCACCTTCGCGGAGATCACTGAAGCTTTCTTT.

This chain joins TRBV10-3 and TRBJ2-2; D is perhaps TRBD1 (6 bases). Per germline, CDR1 ENHRY and CDR2 SYGVKD. V shed 8 bases and J shed 3 bases, with 13 bases lying between them. This CDR3 comprises 14 residues. The CDR3 DNA follows: TGTGCCATCGGAAGGGGGTTTGACACCGGGGAGCTGTTTTTT. It is translated as CAIGRGFDTGELFF.

This clone was detected only a few times. The chain carries TRBV5-1 and TRBJ2-3, with D tentatively TRBD1 (5 bases). This CDR3 is built from 15 residues. The germline V gene has CDR1 SGHRS and CDR2 YFSETQ. Trimming stripped 0 bases from V and 3 bases from J, with 11 bases between. This CDR3 is CASSLVPGKTDTQYF. The CDR3 DNA is TGCGCCAGCAGCTTGGTACCAGGGAAGACAGATACGCAGTATTTT.

About this clone itself: A much bigger clone sits one base away, suggesting this may be a read error. The J gene is TRBJ2-3, the V gene TRBV11-3; TRBD2 is a possible D gene (5 bases). This CDR3 contains 12 residues. CDR1 is SGHNT and CDR2 is YENEEA in the germline V gene. V gave up 5 bases and J gave up 2 bases, with 5 bases separating them. The CDR3 DNA is TGTGCCAGCAGCGGACTCACAGATACGCAGTATTTT. As protein: CASSGLTDTQYF. The full variable domain, rest sourced from reference TRBV11-3 and TRBJ2-3, is EAGVVQSPRYKIIEKKQPVAFWCNPISGHNTLYWYLQNLGQGPELLIRYENEEAVDDSQLPKDRFSAERLKGVDSTLKIQPAELGDSAVYLCASSGLTDTQYFGPGTRLTVL.

The V gene is TRBV6-5, the J gene TRBJ1-1; 7 nucleotides line up with TRBD1. From germline, CDR1 is MNHEY and CDR2 SVGAGI. V shed 0 bases, J shed 5 bases, and the junction held 3 bases outside the gene matches. CDR3 length: 14 residues. The CDR3: CASSYSRGLTEAFF. DNA for the CDR3: TGTGCCAGCAGTTACTCGAGGGGGCTGACTGAAGCTTTCTTT.

V is TRBV29-1 and J is TRBJ2-3, with D perhaps matching TRBD2 (6 bases). The CDR3 runs to 14 residues. Trimming shortened V by 6 bases and J by 0 bases, and 13 bases separated the two germline ends. CDR1 SQVTM and CDR2 ANQGSEA come from the germline V gene. The CDR3 DNA sequence: TGCAGCGTAAACTCCGGGGGAAGCACAGATACGCAGTATTTT. Residues: CSVNSGGSTDTQYF.

The chain uses TRBV7-9 and TRBJ1-2, with 7 bases aligning to TRBD1. The germline V gene has CDR1 SEHNR and CDR2 FQNEAQ (reference sequence). V shed 5 bases and J 5 bases; nucleotides not matched to a gene: 8. The CDR3 loop spans 14 amino acids. Here the CDR3 DNA reads TGTGCCAGCAGCCCCGGAGGGGGCCAATATGGCTACACCTTC. This codes for CASSPGGGQYGYTF.

The chain couples TRBV19 to TRBJ2-7; D is possibly TRBD2 (6 bases). The CDR3 runs to 14 residues. Germline lookup yields CDR1 LNHDA and CDR2 SQIVND (reference sequence). Trimming removed 4 bases from V and 2 bases from J, with 12 bases in between. The CDR3 protein is CASSRTGETYEQYF. DNA for the CDR3: TGTGCCAGTAGTAGGACGGGGGAAACCTACGAGCAGTACTTC. Full variable domain (remainder filled in from reference TRBV19 and TRBJ2-7): DGGITQSPKYLFRKEGQNVTLSCEQNLNHDAMYWYRQDPGQGLRLIYYSQIVNDFQKGDIAEGYSVSREKKESFPLTVTSAQKNPTAFYLCASSRTGETYEQYFGPGTRLTVT.

J is TRBJ2-2 and V is TRBV13; weak D call: TRBD2 (5 bases). Trimming left V 5 bases short and J 5 bases short, with 6 bases between. The CDR3 runs 12 residues. Germline assignment: CDR1 PRHDT and CDR2 FYEKMQ (reference sequence). The DNA of the CDR3 is TGTGCCAGCAGCCCGGGGACCGGGGAGCTGTTTTTT. It translates to CASSPGTGELFF.

The chain carries TRBV19 and TRBJ2-1, with 10 bases matching TRBD2. CDR1 is LNHDA, CDR2 SQIVND, per germline (reference sequence). V lost 5 bases, J lost 10 bases, and 11 bases stayed unmatched. CDR3 length equals 15 residues. For the CDR3, the DNA is TGTGCCAGTAGTCCCAGAGTAGCGGGAGGTAAGGAGCAGTTCTTC. It translates to CASSPRVAGGKEQFF.

This chain joins TRBV7-2 and TRBJ2-2, with a possible D match to TRBD1 (5 bases). Germline V gene lookup returns CDR1 SGHTA and CDR2 FQGNSA. The CDR3 is 13 amino acids. V lost 5 bases to trimming and J lost 7 bases, with 11 bases between them. DNA for the CDR3: TGTGCCAGCAGCCCTCAGGGAATCGGGGAGCTGTTTTTT. Its translation is CASSPQGIGELFF. The full variable domain, completed using reference TRBV7-2 and TRBJ2-2, is GAGVSQSPSNKVTEKGKDVELRCDPISGHTALYWYRQSLGQGLEFLIYFQGNSAPDKSGLPSDRFSAERTGGSVSTLTIQRTQQEDSAVYLCASSPQGIGELFFGEGSRLTVL.

Turning to this clone: One end of the junction does not line up with germline, which may come from a read error. The genes are TRBV27 and TRBJ2-1, with D maybe TRBD2 (6 bases). The CDR3 spans 13 residues. Germline V gene sequence: CDR1 MNHEY, CDR2 SMNVEV (reference sequence). The CDR3 DNA sequence: TGTGCCAGCAGTTTGGGTCCGGGACTGTCTTTGGTCTTC. This codes for CASSLGPGLSLVF.

This clone was counted only a few times. The gene calls are TRBV5-1 and TRBJ1-1; weak D call: TRBD1 (6 bases). CDR3 size: 14 residues. The germline V and J ends were trimmed by 3 bases and 6 bases, with 15 bases remaining between them. The germline V gene encodes CDR1 SGHRS and CDR2 YFSETQ. The CDR3 reads CASSSITGISEAFF. CDR3 bases: TGCGCCAGCAGCTCCATAACAGGGATCTCTGAAGCTTTCTTT.

The chain recombines TRBV19 with TRBJ1-5; D is possibly TRBD1 (6 bases). Trimming left V 5 bases short and J 5 bases short, with 13 bases between. The CDR3 is 14 residues long. In germline, CDR1 is LNHDA, CDR2 SQIVND (reference sequence). The CDR3 here is CASSFTGRDQPQHF. In nucleotides, the CDR3 is TGTGCCAGTAGTTTTACAGGGCGAGATCAGCCCCAGCATTTT.

J is TRBJ1-2 and V is TRBV6-5; no reliable D call. Trimming removed 6 bases at V and 2 bases at J, with 13 bases between. There are 14 residues in the CDR3. The germline V gene has CDR1 MNHEY and CDR2 SVGAGI. CDR3 residues: CASSVAGGNYGYTF. In DNA, the CDR3 is TGTGCCAGCAGCGTAGCGGGAGGAAACTATGGCTACACCTTC.

This chain links TRBV7-2 with TRBJ2-4; possible D gene TRBD2, 6 bases. V dropped 5 bases and J dropped 9 bases, with 14 bases sitting between them. CDR1 and CDR2 (germline): SGHTA, FQGNSA. The CDR3 sequence is 13 residues long. DNA for the CDR3: TGTGCCAGCAGCCTTCGACGGGAGTTCATTCAGTACTTC. Translated: CASSLRREFIQYF.

This clone was recorded a few times. The chain is built from TRBV2 and TRBJ2-7; 8 bases line up with TRBD2. Losses at the gene ends were 4 bases for V and 2 bases for J; bases not matched to a gene: 7. The CDR3 is 15 residues long. In germline, CDR1 is SNHLY, CDR2 FYNNEI. CDR3 DNA sequence: TGTGCCAGCAGTGCCCCCCGGGGGGGCGCCTACGAGCAGTACTTC. Protein sequence: CASSAPRGGAYEQYF.

About this clone itself: The junction shows a germline mismatch at one end, possibly a read error. The rearrangement joins TRBV2 to TRBJ1-5, with TRBD1 as a possible D gene (6 bases). Looked up from germline, CDR1 is SNHLY and CDR2 is FYNNEI. The CDR3 is 18 amino acids. CDR3 nucleotide sequence: TGTGCCAGCAGTCGACCGCGTATGACAGGCTTTAGCGATCAGCCCCAGCATTTT. Translation gives CASSRPRMTGFSDQPQHF.

This chain connects TRBV2 to TRBJ2-5; 7 bases line up with TRBD1. V lost 4 bases, J lost 1 base, and 9 bases stayed unmatched. Germline CDR1 reads SNHLY; CDR2 reads FYNNEI. The CDR3 covers 16 residues. The CDR3 DNA follows: TGTGCCAGCAGTGTCAGAACAGGGGCCCGCCAAGAGACCCAGTACTTC. The encoded protein is CASSVRTGARQETQYF.

This chain joins TRBV18 and TRBJ1-4, with D tentatively TRBD1 (5 bases). The CDR3 runs 12 residues. Trimming removed 6 bases at V and 8 bases at J, with 10 bases between. Per germline, CDR1 KGHSH and CDR2 LQKENI. CDR3 sequence (DNA): TGTGCCAGCTCTCAGAAGGGGGAAAAACTGTTTTTT. It specifies CASSQKGEKLFF.

The chain carries TRBV6-6 and TRBJ1-5, with 7 bases aligning to TRBD1. This CDR3 has 16 amino acids. The V segment lost 0 bases and the J segment 3 bases; nucleotides outside the gene matches: 5. CDR1 is MNHNY and CDR2 is SVGAGI in the germline V gene (reference sequence). Here the CDR3 DNA reads TGTGCCAGCAGTTACTCGACAGGGTCGAACAATCAGCCCCAGCATTTT. Amino acid sequence: CASSYSTGSNNQPQHF.

V gene TRBV27 combines with J gene TRBJ2-7; the match to TRBD2 covers 10 bases. V was pared by 1 base and J by 2 bases, with 8 bases of the junction left unmatched. The CDR3 runs 17 residues. The V gene's germline CDR1 is MNHEY and CDR2 SMNVEV (reference sequence). The CDR3 loop reads CASSLWSAGGLAYEQYF. The DNA of the CDR3 is TGTGCCAGCAGTTTATGGTCAGCGGGAGGGCTCGCCTACGAGCAGTACTTC.

The rearrangement uses TRBV6-6 and TRBJ2-7, with D tentatively TRBD2 (6 bases). Trimming took 6 bases from V and 0 from J, leaving 15 bases between them. This CDR3 has 15 amino acids. Germline CDR1 reads MNHNY; CDR2 reads SVGAGI (reference sequence). The CDR3 nucleotides are TGTGCCAGCAGCCCGAATCCGACTAGCTCCTACGAGCAGTACTTC. It encodes CASSPNPTSSYEQYF.

This chain links TRBV2 with TRBJ1-5; TRBD1 matches at 7 bases. The CDR3 is 13 amino acids. Germline CDR1 and CDR2: SNHLY and FYNNEI. J was trimmed by 5 bases and V by 5 bases; bases with no gene match: 3. Written as DNA, the CDR3 is TGTGCCAGCAGTTCCGGGACAGATCAGCCCCAGCATTTT. Its translation: CASSSGTDQPQHF. Complete variable domain (other parts from reference TRBV2 and TRBJ1-5): EPEVTQTPSHQVTQMGQEVILRCVPISNHLYFYWYRQILGQKVEFLVSFYNNEISEKSEIFDDQFSVERPDGSNFTLKIRSTKLEDSAMYFCASSSGTDQPQHFGDGTRLSIL.

V gene TRBV6-5 combines with J gene TRBJ2-2; 7 bases map to TRBD1. V lost 2 bases to trimming and J lost 6 bases; unmatched junction nucleotides: 3. Germline V gene data show CDR1 as MNHEY and CDR2 as SVGAGI. The CDR3 extends over 14 amino acids. CDR3 bases: TGTGCCAGCAGTTACACCCAGGGGGCCGGGGAGCTGTTTTTT. Amino acids: CASSYTQGAGELFF.

This rearrangement joins TRBV5-1 to TRBJ2-5, with TRBD1 identical over 10 bases. The CDR3 length is 17 residues. V trimming: 7 bases; J trimming: 5 bases; junction bases outside the gene matches: 17. Germline V gene lookup returns CDR1 SGHRS and CDR2 YFSETQ. CDR3 DNA: TGCGCCAGCTCCTGGTCGGGGGGGACAGGGGTCGGTGAGACCCAGTACTTC. This sequence encodes CASSWSGGTGVGETQYF.

The rearrangement links TRBV7-6 to TRBJ2-7, with 9 bases fitting TRBD1. The CDR3 contains 15 residues. After removal of 2 bases from V and 0 bases from J, the junction contained 2 bases not matched to a gene. CDR1 SGHVS and CDR2 FNYEAQ come from the germline V gene. This CDR3 reads CASSLKGQGSYEQYF. CDR3 in DNA: TGTGCCAGCAGCTTAAAGGGACAGGGCTCCTACGAGCAGTACTTC.

J is TRBJ1-1 and V is TRBV7-8, with 7 bases that match TRBD1. Germline trimming cut 4 bases from V and 0 bases from J; bases unmatched to any gene: 5. From germline, CDR1 is SGHVS and CDR2 FQNEAQ. The CDR3 contains 15 residues. CDR3 residues: CASSWDSTMNTEAFF. The CDR3 DNA follows: TGTGCCAGCAGCTGGGACAGCACTATGAACACTGAAGCTTTCTTT. The full variable domain, in which reference TRBV7-8 and TRBJ1-1 provide the parts outside the CDR3, is GAGVSQSPRYKVAKRGQDVALRCDPISGHVSLFWYQQALGQGPEFLTYFQNEAQLDKSGLPSDRFFAERPEGSVSTLKIQRTQQEDSAVYLCASSWDSTMNTEAFFGQGTRLTVV.

The V call is TRBV19, the J call TRBJ2-7; 7 bases map to TRBD1. This CDR3 comprises 15 residues. The V and J ends lost 6 bases and 1 base, in that order; junction bases with no gene match: 9. Germline V gene data show CDR1 as LNHDA and CDR2 as SQIVND (reference sequence). The CDR3 nucleotides read TGTGCCAGTAGGCAGCCGGGACAGTCTTCCTACGAGCAGTACTTC. It yields the protein CASRQPGQSSYEQYF. Full variable domain (missing parts from reference TRBV19 and TRBJ2-7): DGGITQSPKYLFRKEGQNVTLSCEQNLNHDAMYWYRQDPGQGLRLIYYSQIVNDFQKGDIAEGYSVSREKKESFPLTVTSAQKNPTAFYLCASRQPGQSSYEQYFGPGTRLTVT.

This clone was detected only once. This sequence joins TRBV7-9 and TRBJ1-4; unclear D gene. This CDR3 has 15 residues. V was trimmed by 0 bases and J by 10 bases, leaving 15 bases between them. The germline V gene encodes CDR1 SEHNR and CDR2 FQNEAQ (reference sequence). Written as DNA, the CDR3 is TGTGCCAGCAGCTTAGCGAGGCCTGGAGCGGGAAAACTGTTTTTT. It yields the protein CASSLARPGAGKLFF.